What follows are 25 T cell receptor beta chains derived from one specimen sequenced in a study of cytomegalovirus exposure and HLA in healthy donors. Primers: 60 Vbeta forward and 13 Jbeta reverse. Profiled with immunoSEQ multiplex PCR; TCRdb holds only in-frame clones, not every one. The table has under 150,000 clones, about 82% seen once; the top ten hold 3% to 3.5%. Sequencing was carried out using PBMCs. These receptors were collected from a male donor in good health and CMV-seronegative.

J is TRBJ2-7 and V is TRBV12-5, with D perhaps matching TRBD1 (6 bases). V dropped 7 bases and J dropped 5 bases, with 18 bases sitting between them. CDR1 and CDR2 from the germline V gene are LGHNT and FRNRAP. There are 14 residues in the CDR3. CDR3 coding DNA: TGTGCTAGTGCCGCGGACAGCTGGTTGAACGAGCAGTACTTC. Amino acids: CASAADSWLNEQYF.

This rearrangement joins TRBV7-2 to TRBJ1-4; D not resolved. V was pared by 5 bases and J by 8 bases, with 15 bases between. This CDR3 is 14 amino acids long. Germline assignment: CDR1 SGHTA and CDR2 FQGNSA. The CDR3 DNA sequence: TGTGCCAGCAGCCCGAGCGGGGTACTCGAAAAACTGTTTTTT. It yields the protein CASSPSGVLEKLFF.

This clone came up once. The chain employs TRBV19 and TRBJ2-5, with 10 bases identical to TRBD1. The CDR3 has 16 amino acids. The J segment lost 4 bases and the V segment lost 5 bases, leaving 10 bases of the junction unmatched. Germline V gene sequence: CDR1 LNHDA, CDR2 SQIVND (reference sequence). The CDR3 sequence: CASSVDRGRVVETQYF. Here the CDR3 DNA reads TGTGCCAGTAGTGTCGACAGGGGGCGGGTGGTAGAGACCCAGTACTTC.

The chain links TRBV5-6 to TRBJ1-5; 7 positions match TRBD1. Looked up from germline, CDR1 is SGHDT and CDR2 is YYEEEE. V gave up 5 bases and J gave up 7 bases; unmatched junction bases: 21. CDR3 length: 18 amino acids. The CDR3 bases are TGTGCCAGCAGTCGGAATCCTAGGGACAGCGGGTGGTACCAGCCCCAGCATTTT. Amino acids: CASSRNPRDSGWYQPQHF.

The chain combines TRBV28 with TRBJ2-7; D ambiguous. CDR1 is MDHEN, CDR2 SYDVKM, per germline. V was pared by 3 bases and J by 3 bases, with 15 bases between. The CDR3 runs to 15 residues. The CDR3 DNA sequence: TGTGCCAGCAGTTTTGTCCGGCTGACAAGCTACGAGCAGTACTTC. This gives the protein CASSFVRLTSYEQYF.

The J gene is TRBJ2-1, the V gene TRBV6-5; TRBD2 aligns across 13 bases. There are 15 residues in the CDR3. Germline CDR1 MNHEY, CDR2 SVGAGI. V lost 2 bases to trimming and J lost 15 bases; unmatched junction nucleotides: 10. This CDR3 is CASSYVGTSGTIAFF. The CDR3 DNA is TGTGCCAGCAGTTACGTAGGGACTAGCGGGACAATTGCGTTCTTC.

The chain links TRBV27 to TRBJ2-1; TRBD1 might be the D (6 bases). Germline assignment: CDR1 MNHEY and CDR2 SMNVEV (reference sequence). The CDR3 spans 14 residues. Deletions cut 3 bases from V and 4 bases from J, with 10 bases between. The CDR3 DNA is TGTGCCAGCAGTTTTGGGACAACTTACAATGAGCAGTTCTTC. It encodes CASSFGTTYNEQFF.

The V gene is TRBV4-3, the J gene TRBJ2-1; the match to TRBD2 covers 10 bases. In germline, CDR1 is LGHNA, CDR2 YSLEER. Trimming cost V 0 bases and J 7 bases; bases outside gene matches: 12. This CDR3 comprises 18 residues. CDR3 coding DNA: TGCGCCAGCAGCCAAGAAATGCTAGCGGGAGCAATTTTGAATGAGCAGTTCTTC. This encodes CASSQEMLAGAILNEQFF.

This chain uses TRBV27 with TRBJ2-2, with TRBD1 matching over 7 bases. The CDR3 loop spans 17 amino acids. V was pared by 5 bases and J by 4 bases, with 13 bases of the junction left unmatched. Germline CDR1 is MNHEY and CDR2 is SMNVEV (reference sequence). The DNA of the CDR3 is TGTGCCAGCAGTGGGACGGACAGGACTTGGAGCACCGGGGAGCTGTTTTTT. It yields the protein CASSGTDRTWSTGELFF.

The chain joins TRBV28 to TRBJ2-7; 12 bases fit TRBD2. The CDR3 is made up of 17 amino acids. With V trimmed by 4 bases and J by 1 base, 8 bases remained unmatched. Germline CDR1 is MDHEN and CDR2 is SYDVKM. The CDR3 loop reads CASSSVPGLAGSYEQYF. CDR3 sequence (DNA): TGTGCCAGCAGTTCAGTGCCGGGACTAGCGGGTTCCTACGAGCAGTACTTC.

The chain employs TRBV6-5 and TRBJ2-2; possible D gene TRBD2, 6 bases. Per germline, CDR1 MNHEY and CDR2 SVGAGI. V was pared by 7 bases and J by 5 bases, with 11 bases between. This CDR3 has 13 amino acids. CDR3 DNA sequence: TGTGCCAGCATCTCGGGGGAGACCGGGGAGCTGTTTTTT. This sequence encodes CASISGETGELFF.

The chain couples TRBV10-3 to TRBJ1-4; no clear D gene. The germline V and J ends were trimmed by 3 bases and 3 bases, with 11 bases remaining between them. The germline gives CDR1 ENHRY, CDR2 SYGVKD. This CDR3 has 15 residues. Here the CDR3 DNA reads TGTGCCATCAGTGAAGAGGGCAGTCCTAATGAAAAACTGTTTTTT. Translating gives CAISEEGSPNEKLFF.

Only one count was recorded for this clone. This sequence joins TRBV11-2 and TRBJ1-6; D is ambiguous. The CDR3 consists of 14 residues. V was clipped by 1 base and J by 6 bases, with 7 bases between them. Germline V gives CDR1 SGHAT, CDR2 FQNNGV. The CDR3 DNA sequence: TGTGCCAGCAGCTTAGTTCGGGTTAATTCACCCCTCCACTTT. It is translated as CASSLVRVNSPLHF. The full variable domain, its missing parts supplied by reference TRBV11-2 and TRBJ1-6, is EAGVAQSPRYKIIEKRQSVAFWCNPISGHATLYWYQQILGQGPKLLIQFQNNGVVDDSQLPKDRFSAERLKGVDSTLKIQPAKLEDSAVYLCASSLVRVNSPLHFGNGTRLTVT.

Notes on this clone: An end of the junction differs from the germline gene, which may be a read error. Different DNA sequences within this sample yield the same CDR3. The genes are TRBV15 and TRBJ2-3; possibly TRBD2 for D (5 bases). The germline CDR1 and CDR2 sequences are LNHNV and YYDKDF (reference sequence). This CDR3 has 13 residues. DNA for the CDR3: TGTGCCACTAGCAGAGGGCCCACAGATACGCAGTATTTT. Protein: CATSRGPTDTQYF.

The chain recombines TRBV30 with TRBJ1-5; the D gene is possibly TRBD1 (5 bases). The CDR3 spans 13 residues. Germline lookup yields CDR1 GTSNPN and CDR2 SVGIG (reference sequence). The ends were cut back, 0 bases at V and 7 bases at J, with 10 bases in the middle. Here the CDR3 DNA reads TGTGCCTGGAGTGTACAGGCTCAACAGCCCCAGCATTTT. Its protein is CAWSVQAQQPQHF.

The chain is built from TRBV5-1 and TRBJ2-5, with 12 bases matching TRBD2. The DNA end is a closer match to TRBJ2-7, so the J assignment may be wrong. From germline, CDR1 is SGHRS and CDR2 YFSETQ. The CDR3 runs to 15 residues. In DNA form, the CDR3 reads TGCGCCAGCACCCCGACTAGCGGGAGTAACTACGAGCAGTACTTC. Its translation: CASTPTSGSNYEQYF.

This clone was found once. The V gene is TRBV19, the J gene TRBJ1-3; 7 bases map to TRBD1. The CDR3 sequence is 15 residues long. Germline loops: CDR1 LNHDA, CDR2 SQIVND (reference sequence). Trimming took 4 bases from V and 4 from J; bases not matched to a gene: 7. The CDR3 reads CASSRSGTAGNTIYF. As DNA, the CDR3 is TGTGCCAGTAGTAGGTCCGGGACAGCAGGAAACACCATATATTTT.

The rearrangement joins TRBV5-5 to TRBJ1-1; TRBD1 is a possible D gene (5 bases). This CDR3 region has 14 residues. V shed 0 bases and J shed 3 bases, with 9 bases lying between them. Looked up from germline, CDR1 is SGHKS and CDR2 is YYEKEE (reference sequence). CDR3 amino acids: CASSLGAGYTEAFF. For the CDR3, the DNA is TGTGCCAGCAGCTTGGGTGCAGGGTACACTGAAGCTTTCTTT.

The V and J genes are TRBV14 and TRBJ1-2; 7 positions agree with TRBD1. V lost 3 bases to trimming and J lost 5 bases; unmatched junction nucleotides: 12. This CDR3 is built from 16 residues. The germline gives CDR1 SGHDN, CDR2 FVKESK. As DNA, the CDR3 is TGTGCCAGCAGCCAGGACGGGGACAGAGCCGTATATGGCTACACCTTC. Residues: CASSQDGDRAVYGYTF.

The J gene is TRBJ2-5, the V gene TRBV7-2; D not resolved. The V end was cut by 8 bases, the J end by 5 bases, with 18 bases between. The CDR3 spans 14 residues. Germline V gene lookup returns CDR1 SGHTA and CDR2 FQGNSA. CDR3 bases: TGTGCCAGCCTGCTGACTTTATCAGAGGAGACCCAGTACTTC. Its translation is CASLLTLSEETQYF.

V is TRBV7-9 and J is TRBJ2-3; D call uncertain. The CDR3 runs to 15 residues. Germline loops: CDR1 SEHNR, CDR2 FQNEAQ (reference sequence). Trimming shortened V by 2 bases and J by 2 bases, and 11 bases separated the two germline ends. The CDR3 loop reads CASSLQTTFTDTQYF. Here the CDR3 DNA reads TGTGCCAGCAGCTTACAGACAACTTTCACAGATACGCAGTATTTT.

J is TRBJ2-5 and V is TRBV18; a weak D match, TRBD1 (5 bases). The CDR3 has 16 residues. The V and J ends lost 3 bases and 2 bases respectively, with 16 bases between them. Germline CDR1 KGHSH, CDR2 LQKENI. The CDR3, as DNA: TGTGCCAGCTCACCTCAACAGGCCGAGACTCAAGAGACCCAGTACTTC. This codes for CASSPQQAETQETQYF.

The J gene is TRBJ2-1, the V gene TRBV6-6, with D unclear. CDR1 MNHNY and CDR2 SVGAGI come from the germline V gene (reference sequence). Deletions cut 2 bases from V and 0 bases from J, with 8 bases between. The CDR3 is 15 amino acids. The CDR3 nucleotides are TGTGCCAGCAGTTACAACCCGAGCTCCTACAATGAGCAGTTCTTC. Amino acids: CASSYNPSSYNEQFF.

The V call is TRBV19, the J call TRBJ2-7, with 9 positions matching TRBD1. V shed 3 bases and J 5 bases; nucleotides not matched to a gene: 5. The CDR3 has 14 residues. CDR1 and CDR2 (germline): LNHDA, SQIVND (reference sequence). In nucleotides, the CDR3 is TGTGCCAGTAGTATCGGGACAGGGCTCGACGAGCAGTACTTC. Translation: CASSIGTGLDEQYF.

The genes are TRBV23-1 and TRBJ2-3, with TRBD1 identical over 7 bases. TRBV23-1 is recorded as an ORF, its role being uncertain. V gave up 0 bases and J gave up 4 bases; unmatched junction bases: 4. The CDR3 runs to 15 residues. The CDR3 sequence: CASSQSWQGADTQYF. CDR3 in DNA: TGCGCCAGCAGTCAATCATGGCAGGGGGCAGATACGCAGTATTTT.